The sequence of this T cell receptor (beta chain) was determined in a study of blood T cell repertoires in COVID-19. Study overall: PBMCs, B-cell-depleted T cells, or T cells provided the cDNA or gDNA that made up the material.

J lost 6 bases, V lost 7 bases, and 5 bases had no gene match. CDR3 size: 15 residues. Germline CDR1 and CDR2: LNHDA and SQIVND (reference sequence). Authors' analysis steps: Counts of nucleated cells, estimated from reference gene primer amplification, were obtained. Profiled with immunoSEQ multiplex PCR; TCRdb holds only in-frame clones, not every one. D and trimming come from the DNA, and the V and J calls and clone size come from that table. The data contain more than 110,000 clones, 86% of them singletons. Participants, roughly 18 to 90 years old, spanned approximately 25 US areas. Participants' own reports of clinical history determined their cohort assignment.

The rearrangement uses TRBV19 and TRBJ2-2; TRBD2 matches 13 bases. The sequence was collected from a man aged 50-59 years who had recovered from COVID-19. Sequencing input: PBMCs or T cells enriched from blood (not recorded which). The CDR3 here is CASTIGLAGAGELFF. The CDR3 DNA reads TGTGCCAGTACCATTGGACTAGCGGGAGCCGGGGAGCTGTTTTTT.